Presented here are 18 T cell receptor beta chains from one specimen sequenced in a study of cytomegalovirus exposure and HLA in healthy donors. TCRdb's copy holds only in-frame clones and misses some; the assay was immunoSEQ multiplex PCR. The sample includes 150,000 to 200,000 clones, around nine tenths of them seen just once. Sequencing used PBMCs. Receptors originate from a man in his late teens or twenties in good health and CMV-seropositive.

The table lists this clone with a count of one. The V and J genes are TRBV7-2 and TRBJ1-2; the match to TRBD1 covers 7 bases. The V and J ends lost 5 bases and 8 bases, in that order; junction bases with no gene match: 8. Looked up from germline, CDR1 is SGHTA and CDR2 is FQGNSA. The CDR3 totals 13 residues. The CDR3 here is CASSPGGLWGYTF. The CDR3 coding sequence is TGTGCCAGCAGCCCAGGGGGTCTCTGGGGCTACACCTTC. Full variable domain (rest looked up from reference TRBV7-2 and TRBJ1-2): GAGVSQSPSNKVTEKGKDVELRCDPISGHTALYWYRQSLGQGLEFLIYFQGNSAPDKSGLPSDRFSAERTGGSVSTLTIQRTQQEDSAVYLCASSPGGLWGYTFGSGTRLTVV.

This rearrangement joins TRBV10-3 to TRBJ2-7; 8 positions match TRBD1. The CDR3 runs 15 residues. The V and J ends lost 6 bases and 6 bases, in that order; junction bases with no gene match: 13. Per the germline V gene, CDR1 is ENHRY and CDR2 is SYGVKD. The CDR3 sequence: CAIRGQESPLREQYF. The CDR3 bases are TGTGCCATCAGGGGACAGGAGTCCCCTCTCCGCGAGCAGTACTTC.

The V and J genes are TRBV7-2 and TRBJ1-2; the D is unclear. Per germline, CDR1 SGHTA and CDR2 FQGNSA. This CDR3 region has 12 residues. V lost 5 bases to trimming and J lost 3 bases, with 7 bases between them. CDR3 amino acids: CASSPGDYGYTF. The CDR3 DNA follows: TGTGCCAGCAGCCCCGGGGACTATGGCTACACCTTC.

The chain carries TRBV7-9 and TRBJ1-1, with a weak D call TRBD1 (6 bases). CDR3 size: 12 residues. CDR1 is SEHNR and CDR2 is FQNEAQ in the germline V gene (reference sequence). V lost 4 bases to trimming and J lost 6 bases, with 9 bases between them. The CDR3 DNA follows: TGTGCCAGCAGCTGGACAGACGCTGAAGCTTTCTTT. Translated, it gives CASSWTDAEAFF.

The V call is TRBV7-6, the J call TRBJ2-7, with 7 bases identical to TRBD2. Germline V gene lookup returns CDR1 SGHVS and CDR2 FNYEAQ. J lost 4 bases, V lost 1 base, and 1 base had no gene match. The CDR3 consists of 13 residues. This CDR3 is CASSLGSGYEQYF. The CDR3 DNA follows: TGTGCCAGCAGCTTAGGTAGCGGGTACGAGCAGTACTTC.

The J gene is TRBJ1-2, the V gene TRBV19; no clear D gene. CDR1 and CDR2 (germline): LNHDA, SQIVND (reference sequence). V dropped 4 bases and J dropped 4 bases, with 10 bases sitting between them. The CDR3 length is 13 residues. The CDR3 loop is CASSTESSYGYTF. The CDR3 region has the DNA TGTGCCAGTAGTACCGAATCGAGCTATGGCTACACCTTC.

This chain uses TRBV2 with TRBJ1-4, with 7 bases aligning to TRBD1. V was pared by 6 bases and J by 7 bases, with 2 bases of the junction left unmatched. This CDR3 is built from 12 residues. CDR1 is SNHLY and CDR2 is FYNNEI in the germline V gene. This CDR3 is CASRGTVEKLFF. CDR3 sequence (DNA): TGTGCCAGCAGAGGGACAGTTGAAAAACTGTTTTTT.

This chain joins TRBV7-2 and TRBJ2-3, with 12 bases fitting TRBD2. With V trimmed by 5 bases and J by 4 bases, 7 bases remained unmatched. Germline values: CDR1 SGHTA, CDR2 FQGNSA. The CDR3 has 16 amino acids. The CDR3 DNA reads as TGTGCCAGCAGCCCTCGACTAGCGGGAGTCGCAGATACGCAGTATTTT. Translated, it gives CASSPRLAGVADTQYF.

This clone was seen a few times. This sequence joins TRBV14 and TRBJ1-6, with D unresolved. Germline V gene lookup returns CDR1 SGHDN and CDR2 FVKESK. Trimming cost V 4 bases and J 6 bases, with 13 bases left between them. This CDR3 is built from 15 residues. The CDR3 DNA reads TGTGCCAGCAGCCGGACGAAGGGAGTTAATTCACCCCTCCACTTT. It specifies CASSRTKGVNSPLHF.

This clone has a single count. The V and J genes are TRBV28 and TRBJ1-2, with 12 bases fitting TRBD1. Unmatched junction bases numbered 11, after V lost 8 bases and J lost 1 base. Per germline, CDR1 MDHEN and CDR2 SYDVKM. The CDR3 consists of 17 residues. The CDR3 DNA follows: TGTGCCAGCGGCGGGTTGGGACAGGGGGCCGATAACTATGGCTACACCTTC. Translation: CASGGLGQGADNYGYTF.

This chain joins TRBV5-6 and TRBJ1-4; D call uncertain. This CDR3 is built from 14 residues. Trimming cost V 0 bases and J 6 bases, with 9 bases left between them. The germline V gene has CDR1 SGHDT and CDR2 YYEEEE. The CDR3 here is CASSLGAPHEKLFF. CDR3 DNA sequence: TGTGCCAGCAGCTTGGGGGCCCCGCATGAAAAACTGTTTTTT.

V usage is TRBV12-5 and J usage is TRBJ1-5; D might be TRBD1 (5 bases). V lost 3 bases to trimming and J lost 4 bases, with 7 bases between them. This CDR3 region has 13 residues. Germline V gene sequence: CDR1 LGHNT, CDR2 FRNRAP. CDR3 coding DNA: TGTGCTAGTGGTTTATCAGGGAATCAGCCCCAGCATTTT. Its translation is CASGLSGNQPQHF.

The CDR3 spells CASSTVSEAFF. In nucleotides, the CDR3 is TGTGCCAGCTCGACTGTATCTGAAGCTTTCTTT. V is TRBV18 and J is TRBJ1-1; no clear D. CDR3 length: 11 amino acids. Germline V CDR1 and CDR2: KGHSH, LQKENI. V lost 6 bases, J lost 6 bases, and 8 bases lay in between. Combining the CDR3 with reference TRBV18 and TRBJ1-1 gives the whole variable domain NAGVMQNPRHLVRRRGQEARLRCSPMKGHSHVYWYRQLPEEGLKFMVYLQKENIIDESGMPKERFSAEFPKEGPSILRIQQVVRGDSAAYFCASSTVSEAFFGQGTRLTVV.

This clone is a singleton in its sample. The chain has TRBV7-9 and TRBJ2-1; the D gene is possibly TRBD1 (6 bases). V was pared by 1 base and J by 3 bases, with 10 bases between. The CDR3 extends over 15 amino acids. The V gene's germline CDR1 is SEHNR and CDR2 FQNEAQ (reference sequence). The CDR3 protein is CASSLGQADYNEQFF. In DNA form, the CDR3 reads TGTGCCAGCAGCTTAGGACAGGCGGACTACAATGAGCAGTTCTTC.

CDR3 sequence reads: CASSQQGGFGETQYF. Here the CDR3 DNA reads TGCGCCAGCAGCCAACAGGGGGGTTTTGGAGAGACCCAGTACTTC. This chain uses TRBV4-1 with TRBJ2-5, with D possibly matching TRBD1 (7 bases). From germline, CDR1 is MGHRA and CDR2 YSYEKL. V gave up 2 bases and J gave up 4 bases, with 14 bases separating them. The CDR3 is 15 residues long.

This clone was found once. The chain is built from TRBV28 and TRBJ2-3, with 11 bases lining up with TRBD2. The germline gives CDR1 MDHEN, CDR2 SYDVKM. V dropped 5 bases and J dropped 6; count of bases not matched to a gene: 7. This CDR3 comprises 15 residues. The DNA for the CDR3 is TGTGCCAGCAGTCACCAACTAGCGGGAGAGGATACGCAGTATTTT. It codes for CASSHQLAGEDTQYF.

The chain joins TRBV6-5 to TRBJ2-7, with D tentatively TRBD2 (5 bases). The CDR3 runs 12 residues. CDR1 is MNHEY and CDR2 is SVGAGI in the germline V gene. V lost 5 bases and J 4 bases, leaving 9 bases between the germline ends. CDR3 DNA sequence: TGTGCCAGCAGTCGGGGTTTATACGAGCAGTACTTC. This encodes CASSRGLYEQYF.

The chain carries TRBV5-1 and TRBJ1-2; 8 bases align to TRBD1. Germline loops: CDR1 SGHRS, CDR2 YFSETQ. V was pared by 4 bases and J by 4 bases, with 9 bases of the junction left unmatched. The length of the CDR3 is 15 residues. The CDR3 loop is CASSVDRAPLYGYTF. For the CDR3, the DNA is TGCGCCAGCAGCGTGGACAGGGCCCCGCTCTATGGCTACACCTTC.